This T cell receptor (beta chain) was identified during a study of blood T cell repertoires in COVID-19. CDR3 length: 18 amino acids. V trimming: 1 base; J trimming: 6 bases; junction bases outside the gene matches: 11. The germline CDR1 and CDR2 sequences are SGHTA and FQGNSA. Some clones are missing from TCRdb's copy, which holds only in-frame ones; the method was immunoSEQ multiplex PCR. Of 250,000 to 400,000 clones listed, 88% are singletons. The specimen was peripheral blood. The sequence was collected from a woman younger than 45 with COVID-19, enrolled during active disease. The chain links TRBV7-2 to TRBJ2-3; 12 bases map to TRBD2. CDR3 nucleotide sequence: TGTGCCAGCAGCTTAGGCCTTCTAGCGGGGGGGCCGGGTGATACGCAGTATTTT. It specifies CASSLGLLAGGPGDTQYF.